This T cell receptor beta chain was sequenced during a study of T cells in Graves' hyperthyroidism and ophthalmopathy. Study-wide background: Blood was drawn when the patient was first diagnosed and still untreated.

RNA transcripts yielded amplified TCR beta CDR3 regions. HTBI primers drove first-round RT-PCR of the TCR CDR3. TCRdb redid the calling of the multiplex PCR reads with MiXCR, one entry per CDR3 protein. The sample records some 400,000 distinct CDR3 sequences, around 14% being singletons. The study's findings and limits: Ophthalmopathy cases were set apart from stable hyperthyroidism by a 13 V-J model.

Hyperthyroidism had been newly diagnosed in patients aged 18 to 65, and its duration was under 2 months. The ends were cut back, 3 bases at V and 5 bases at J, with 16 bases in the middle. Germline-derived CDR1 and CDR2 are LNHDA and SQIVND (reference sequence). CDR3 length: 15 residues. Details on this clonotype: Its target is not known.

Sequencing was carried out using blood. The rearrangement uses TRBV19 and TRBJ2-5, with D possibly TRBD2 on 5 matching bases. The sequence was obtained from an older woman with Graves' hyperthyroidism. The CDR3 here is CASSIRSGMRETQYF. In nucleotides, the CDR3 is TGTGCCAGTAGTATCAGATCGGGGATGAGGGAGACCCAGTACTTC. Complete variable domain (other parts from reference TRBV19 and TRBJ2-5): DGGITQSPKYLFRKEGQNVTLSCEQNLNHDAMYWYRQDPGQGLRLIYYSQIVNDFQKGDIAEGYSVSREKKESFPLTVTSAQKNPTAFYLCASSIRSGMRETQYFGPGTRLLVL.